The 10 T cell receptor beta chains reported below all come from one sample, sequenced in a study of blood T cell repertoires in COVID-19. Sequencing was performed with immunoSEQ multiplex PCR; in TCRdb, only in-frame clones are kept and a portion is missing. Seen here are around 380,000 clones, 81% observed once, and the top ten hold 1.1%. Material: peripheral blood. The receptor set was obtained from a human donor with acute or convalescent COVID-19. The donor label of this sample is uncertain.

With respect to this clone: The identical CDR3 is also encoded by other nucleotide sequences in the sample. This chain joins TRBV19 and TRBJ1-5, with TRBD1 as a possible D gene (6 bases). The CDR3 totals 12 residues. Germline V gene data show CDR1 as LNHDA and CDR2 as SQIVND (reference sequence). Trimming left V 6 bases short and J 6 bases short, with 9 bases between. The CDR3 here is CASRQGSQPQHF. As DNA, the CDR3 is TGTGCCAGTAGACAGGGAAGTCAGCCCCAGCATTTT.

This clone was detected only once. The rearrangement uses TRBV7-2 and TRBJ2-7; 11 bases match TRBD2. CDR1 SGHTA and CDR2 FQGNSA come from the germline V gene. This CDR3 contains 15 residues. The V and J ends lost 4 bases and 6 bases, in that order; junction bases with no gene match: 8. The CDR3 nucleotides are TGTGCCAGCAGCTCCCCGTCAGGACTAGCGGGCGAGCAGTACTTC. It specifies CASSSPSGLAGEQYF.

Comments on this clone: The same CDR3 arises from other DNA sequences in this sample as well. The chain uses TRBV27 and TRBJ1-5; D is unresolved. This CDR3 is built from 14 residues. V was trimmed by 2 bases and J by 1 base, leaving 6 bases between them. Germline V gene sequence: CDR1 MNHEY, CDR2 SMNVEV (reference sequence). The CDR3 sequence is CASSLRESNQPQHF. As DNA, the CDR3 is TGTGCCAGCAGTTTAAGGGAGAGCAATCAGCCCCAGCATTTT.

This clone was seen more than once but under ten times. This chain links TRBV10-1 with TRBJ2-1, with 9 bases identical to TRBD2. Germline CDR1 is WNHNN and CDR2 is SYGVQD (reference sequence). Germline trimming cut 4 bases from V and 0 bases from J; bases unmatched to any gene: 4. The CDR3 runs 16 residues. The CDR3 DNA is TGCGCCAGCAGTGGACTAGCGGTAAGCTCCTACAATGAGCAGTTCTTC. The encoded protein is CASSGLAVSSYNEQFF.

Regarding this clone: Additional DNA sequences in this sample encode the identical CDR3. In DNA, the CDR3 is TGTGCCAGCAGTTACAGTAGGGGTGGCAATCAGCCCCAGCATTTT. Its protein product is CASSYSRGGNQPQHF. The chain has TRBV6-5 and TRBJ1-5; TRBD1 might be the D (5 bases). CDR1 is MNHEY and CDR2 is SVGAGI in the germline V gene. Trimming left V 2 bases short and J 2 bases short, with 10 bases between. The length of the CDR3 is 15 residues.

The V gene is TRBV2, the J gene TRBJ2-1; no firm D call. This CDR3 comprises 15 residues. Germline-derived CDR1 and CDR2 are SNHLY and FYNNEI. The V end lost 8 bases, the J end lost 0 bases, and 14 bases lay between the germline ends. CDR3 residues: CASYKLFSSYNEQFF. The CDR3 DNA is TGTGCCAGCTATAAATTATTTAGCTCCTACAATGAGCAGTTCTTC. The full variable domain, its missing parts supplied by reference TRBV2 and TRBJ2-1, is EPEVTQTPSHQVTQMGQEVILRCVPISNHLYFYWYRQILGQKVEFLVSFYNNEISEKSEIFDDQFSVERPDGSNFTLKIRSTKLEDSAMYFCASYKLFSSYNEQFFGPGTRLTVL.

This rearrangement joins TRBV3-1 (or the pseudogene TRBV3-2) to TRBJ1-2, with D uncertain. Germline CDR1 is LGHDT and CDR2 is YNNKEL (reference sequence). This CDR3 spans 15 amino acids. Trimming took 4 bases from V and 5 from J, leaving 17 bases between them. The CDR3 sequence: CASSPRREDVYGYTF. Here the CDR3 DNA reads TGTGCCAGCAGCCCTCGGAGGGAGGACGTATATGGCTACACCTTC.

The count of this clone is one. V usage is TRBV5-1 and J usage is TRBJ1-1; 9 bases agree with TRBD1. The CDR3 runs 15 residues. Trimming removed 4 bases from V and 5 bases from J; junction bases left unmatched: 9. From germline, CDR1 is SGHRS and CDR2 YFSETQ. The CDR3 sequence: CASSEGQGIRTEAFF. The CDR3 region has the DNA TGCGCCAGCAGCGAGGGACAGGGTATAAGGACTGAAGCTTTCTTT.

The rearrangement joins TRBV5-4 to TRBJ2-1, with TRBD2 as a possible D gene (5 bases). Germline-derived CDR1 and CDR2 are SGHNT and YYREEE (reference sequence). V lost 4 bases to trimming and J lost 9 bases, with 20 bases between them. This CDR3 comprises 15 residues. CDR3 loop: CASSQRAGGRAEQFF. CDR3 bases: TGTGCCAGCAGCCAAAGGGCGGGTGGCCGGGCTGAGCAGTTCTTC.

The CDR3 DNA follows: TGTGCCTGGAGTGTCCAGGGGGCGCGGGATGGCTACACCTTC. Amino acids: CAWSVQGARDGYTF. The chain recombines TRBV30 with TRBJ1-2; 8 bases align to TRBD1. The CDR3 spans 14 residues. The ends lost 0 bases at V and 6 bases at J; junction bases unmatched: 6. Germline loops: CDR1 GTSNPN, CDR2 SVGIG (reference sequence).